This TCR beta chain stems from a study of blood T cell repertoires in COVID-19. Across the whole study: The United States, Italy and Spain were the sources of the acute and convalescent COVID-19 samples.

Those enrolled, adults aged roughly 18 to 89 years, came from about two dozen US areas. Participant-reported clinical history was the basis for cohort assignment. Libraries were prepared by immunoSEQ multiplex PCR; TCRdb keeps only in-frame clonotypes and omits some of them. The table records approximately 490,000 clones, about 85% of them present only once. The V end lost 8 bases, the J end lost 10 bases, and 18 bases lay between the germline ends. Germline V gene data show CDR1 as LNHDA and CDR2 as SQIVND (reference sequence). The CDR3 has 13 residues. Sequences were obtained from PBMCs or T cells enriched from blood (not recorded which). The V call is TRBV19, the J call TRBJ2-1; D is possibly TRBD1 (5 bases). The receptor comes from a young woman who had recovered from COVID-19. CDR3 sequence reads: CASGWPGSGEQFF. The CDR3 DNA reads TGTGCCAGTGGTTGGCCAGGGTCAGGGGAGCAGTTCTTC.